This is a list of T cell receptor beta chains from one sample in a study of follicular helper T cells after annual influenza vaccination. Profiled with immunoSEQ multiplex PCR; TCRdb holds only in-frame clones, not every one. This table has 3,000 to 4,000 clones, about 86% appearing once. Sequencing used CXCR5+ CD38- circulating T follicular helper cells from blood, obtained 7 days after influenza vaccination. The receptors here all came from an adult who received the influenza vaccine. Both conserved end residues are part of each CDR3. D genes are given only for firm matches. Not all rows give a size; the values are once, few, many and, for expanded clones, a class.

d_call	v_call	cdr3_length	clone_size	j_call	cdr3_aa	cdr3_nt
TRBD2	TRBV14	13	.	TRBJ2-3	CASSRGGEDTQYF	TGTGCCAGCAGCCGCGGGGGGGAAGATACGCAGTATTTT
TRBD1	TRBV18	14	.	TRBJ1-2	CASSPGQGEYGYTF	TGTGCCAGCTCACCGGGACAGGGGGAATATGGCTACACCTTC
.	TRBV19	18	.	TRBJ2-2	CASSISPYGGLFAGELFF	TGTGCCAGTAGTATATCCCCGTACGGGGGGCTATTTGCCGGGGAGCTGTTTTTT
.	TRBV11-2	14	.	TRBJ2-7	CASSSNRDSYEQYF	TGTGCCAGCAGCTCAAACAGGGACTCCTACGAGCAGTACTTC
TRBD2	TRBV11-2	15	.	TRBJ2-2	CASSPQGGLAGELFF	TGTGCCAGCAGCCCGCAAGGTGGACTAGCCGGGGAGCTGTTTTTT
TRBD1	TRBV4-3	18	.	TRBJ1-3	CASSQDGDRVHSGNTIYF	TGCGCCAGCAGCCAAGATGGGGACAGGGTCCACTCTGGAAACACCATATATTTT
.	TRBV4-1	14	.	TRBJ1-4	CASSQVGGDEKLFF	TGCGCCAGCAGCCAAGTTGGGGGGGATGAAAAACTGTTTTTT
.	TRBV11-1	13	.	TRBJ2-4	CASSWSGLGIQYF	TGTGCCAGCAGCTGGAGCGGTCTTGGCATTCAGTACTTC
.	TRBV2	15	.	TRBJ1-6	CASSGDSPYNSPLHF	TGTGCCAGCAGTGGGGACTCACCCTATAATTCACCCCTCCACTTT
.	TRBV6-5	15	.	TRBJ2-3	CASSYRGTSTDTQYF	TGTGCCAGCAGTTACCGGGGGACTAGCACAGATACGCAGTATTTT
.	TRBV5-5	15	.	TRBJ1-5	CASSGRVDGNQPQHF	TGTGCCAGCAGCGGAAGGGTAGACGGCAATCAGCCCCAGCATTTT
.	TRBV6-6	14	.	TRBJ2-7	CATTEDKKIYEQYF	TGTGCCACCACCGAGGACAAGAAGATCTACGAGCAGTACTTC
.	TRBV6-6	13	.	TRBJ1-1	CASSYPQKVEAFF	TGTGCCAGCAGTTACCCGCAAAAAGTTGAAGCTTTCTTT
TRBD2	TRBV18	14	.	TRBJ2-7	CASSPGTSPNEQYF	TGTGCCAGCTCACCAGGGACTAGCCCAAACGAGCAGTACTTC
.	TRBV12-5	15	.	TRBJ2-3	CASGSPTGVPDTQYF	TGTGCTAGTGGTTCCCCGACCGGGGTCCCAGATACGCAGTATTTT
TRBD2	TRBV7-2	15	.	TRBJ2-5	CASSLVSGGGETQYF	TGTGCCAGCAGCTTAGTCAGCGGGGGGGGAGAGACCCAGTACTTC
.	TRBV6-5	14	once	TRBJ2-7	CASLLGGSSYEQYF	TGTGCCAGCCTTTTGGGGGGCTCCTCCTACGAGCAGTACTTC
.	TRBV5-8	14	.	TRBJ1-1	CASSLVEAGLEAFF	TGTGCCAGCAGCTTGGTCGAGGCAGGACTTGAAGCTTTCTTT
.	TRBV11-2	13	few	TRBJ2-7	CASSLGARDRPYF	TGTGCCAGCAGCTTAGGAGCACGGGACCGCCCGTACTTC
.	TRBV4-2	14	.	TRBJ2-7	CASSQDLDFYEQYF	TGTGCCAGCAGCCAAGATCTCGACTTCTACGAGCAGTACTTC
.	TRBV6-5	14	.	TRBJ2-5	CASSYSAGQETQYF	TGTGCCAGCAGTTACTCGGCAGGCCAAGAGACCCAGTACTTC
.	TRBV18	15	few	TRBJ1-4	CASSSTEATNEKLFF	TGTGCCAGCTCTTCGACAGAGGCAACTAATGAAAAACTGTTTTTT
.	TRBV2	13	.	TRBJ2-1	CASSVLGRGEQFF	TGTGCCAGCAGTGTCTTAGGGCGCGGTGAGCAGTTCTTC
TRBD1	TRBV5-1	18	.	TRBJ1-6	CASSRRADRGSYNSPLHF	TGCGCCAGCAGCAGGAGGGCGGACAGGGGCTCCTATAATTCACCCCTCCACTTT